This entry features one T cell receptor beta chain sequence. The antigen remains undetermined. The sample is drawn from a study of T cell repertoires and HLA-DP antigens. The V segment lost 3 bases and the J segment 4 bases; nucleotides outside the gene matches: 10. CDR3 size: 16 residues. CDR1 is SGHRS, CDR2 YFSETQ, per germline. CD4+ T cells, purified by negative selection, averaged roughly 98% purity. Libraries were prepared by immunoSEQ multiplex PCR; TCRdb keeps only in-frame clonotypes and omits some of them. This repertoire shows about 89,000 clones, about nine tenths found once; its top ten account for about 1.5%.

The chain combines TRBV5-1 with TRBJ2-3; 8 bases fit TRBD1. The clonotype was recovered from a man aged 50 to 59 in good health and CMV-seronegative. Specimen: CD4+ T cells from PBMCs. The CDR3 region is CASSSMDRAGADTQYF. For the CDR3, the DNA is TGCGCCAGCAGCTCGATGGACAGGGCCGGGGCAGATACGCAGTATTTT.